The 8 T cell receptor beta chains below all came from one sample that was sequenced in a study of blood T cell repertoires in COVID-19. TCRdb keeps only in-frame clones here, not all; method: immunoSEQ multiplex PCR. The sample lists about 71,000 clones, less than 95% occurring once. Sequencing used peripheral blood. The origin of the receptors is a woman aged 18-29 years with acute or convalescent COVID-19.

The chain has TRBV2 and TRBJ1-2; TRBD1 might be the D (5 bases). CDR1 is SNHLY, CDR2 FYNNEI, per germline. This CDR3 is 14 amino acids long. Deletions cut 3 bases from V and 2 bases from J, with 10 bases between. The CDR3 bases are TGTGCCAGCAGTGATCGGGGGAAGAACTATGGCTACACCTTC. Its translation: CASSDRGKNYGYTF.

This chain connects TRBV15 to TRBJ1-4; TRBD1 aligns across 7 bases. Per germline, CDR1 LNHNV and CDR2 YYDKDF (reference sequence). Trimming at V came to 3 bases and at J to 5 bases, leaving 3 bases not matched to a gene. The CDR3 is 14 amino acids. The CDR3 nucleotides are TGTGCCACCAGCAGGGGGACAGAGAATGAAAAACTGTTTTTT. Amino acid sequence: CATSRGTENEKLFF.

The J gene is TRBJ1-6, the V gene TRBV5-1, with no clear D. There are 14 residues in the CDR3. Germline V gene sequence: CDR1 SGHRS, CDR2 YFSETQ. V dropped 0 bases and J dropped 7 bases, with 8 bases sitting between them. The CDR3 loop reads CASSLAGSNSPLHF. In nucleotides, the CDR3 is TGCGCCAGCAGCTTGGCGGGGTCGAATTCACCCCTCCACTTT. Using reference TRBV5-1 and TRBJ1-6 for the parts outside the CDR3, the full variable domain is KAGVTQTPRYLIKTRGQQVTLSCSPISGHRSVSWYQQTPGQGLQFLFEYFSETQRNKGNFPGRFSGRQFSNSRSEMNVSTLELGDSALYLCASSLAGSNSPLHFGNGTRLTVT.

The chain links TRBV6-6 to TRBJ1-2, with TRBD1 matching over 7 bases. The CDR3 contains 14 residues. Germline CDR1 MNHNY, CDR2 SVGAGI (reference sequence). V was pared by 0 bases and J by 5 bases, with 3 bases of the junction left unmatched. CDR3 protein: CASSYSAGGYGYTF. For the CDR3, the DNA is TGTGCCAGCAGTTACTCGGCAGGGGGGTATGGCTACACCTTC.

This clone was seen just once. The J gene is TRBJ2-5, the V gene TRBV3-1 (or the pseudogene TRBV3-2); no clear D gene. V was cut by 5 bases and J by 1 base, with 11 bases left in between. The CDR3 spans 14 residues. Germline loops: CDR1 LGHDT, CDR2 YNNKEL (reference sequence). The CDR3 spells CASSENRVQETQYF. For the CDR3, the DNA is TGTGCCAGCAGCGAGAACCGTGTCCAAGAGACCCAGTACTTC.

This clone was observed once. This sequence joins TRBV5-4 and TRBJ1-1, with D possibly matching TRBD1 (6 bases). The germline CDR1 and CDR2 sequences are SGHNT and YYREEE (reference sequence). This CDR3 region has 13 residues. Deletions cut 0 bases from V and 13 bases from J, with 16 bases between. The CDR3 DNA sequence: TGTGCCAGCAGCTTGGACAGATCCAAGGGGGATTTCTTT. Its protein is CASSLDRSKGDFF.

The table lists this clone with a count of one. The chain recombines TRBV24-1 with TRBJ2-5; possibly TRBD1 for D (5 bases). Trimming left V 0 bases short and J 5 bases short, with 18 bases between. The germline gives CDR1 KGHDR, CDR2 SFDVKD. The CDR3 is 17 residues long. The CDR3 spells CATSDLPGSPKGETQYF. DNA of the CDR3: TGTGCCACCAGTGATTTGCCTGGGTCCCCCAAGGGGGAGACCCAGTACTTC.

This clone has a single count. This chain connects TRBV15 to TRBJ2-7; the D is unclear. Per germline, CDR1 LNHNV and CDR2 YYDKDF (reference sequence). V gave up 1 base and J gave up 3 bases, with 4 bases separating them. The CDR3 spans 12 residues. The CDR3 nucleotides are TGTGCCACCAGCAGAGCCTACTACGAGCAGTACTTC. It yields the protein CATSRAYYEQYF.